The next 3 T cell receptor beta chains were all read from a single sample in a study of blood T cells in healthy people across ages. The authors ran a second PCR of 7 to 11 cycles using a sample-barcoded 5' primer and a J-beta primer mix. Each CDR3 protein gets one entry after TCRdb re-called the 5' RACE reads with MiXCR. The table lists around 900,000 distinct CDR3 sequences, 25% to 30% of them singletons. The sample comprised blood. All receptors come from a woman at least 80 years old in good health.

For this clonotype: Relative to the germline gene, one junction end is altered; a read error may explain this. The chain combines TRBV7-8 with TRBJ2-7; TRBD1 aligns across 9 bases. The DNA end is more similar to TRBJ2-5, so the J call may be wrong. The germline V gene encodes CDR1 SGHVS and CDR2 FQNEAQ. This CDR3 contains 15 residues. The CDR3 DNA is TGTGCCAGTAGCTTAGGGACAGGGTTCGGAGAGACCCAGTACTTC. It encodes CASSLGTGFGETQYF.

This clonotype was seen ten or more times. V gene TRBV6-2 or TRBV6-3 combines with J gene TRBJ2-1; 7 bases line up with TRBD2. The CDR3 is made up of 18 amino acids. V shed 0 bases, J shed 1 base, and the junction held 9 bases outside the gene matches. Germline CDR1 is MNHEY and CDR2 is SVGEGT. The CDR3 DNA reads as TGTGCCAGCAGTTACTCCCTCCGGACTAGTTCTTCCTACAATGAGCAGTTCTTC. It is translated as CASSYSLRTSSSYNEQFF.

This clonotype was recorded at least ten times. V usage is TRBV6-1 and J usage is TRBJ2-7, with a possible D match to TRBD2 (6 bases). Trimming stripped 7 bases from V and 3 bases from J, with 16 bases between. Germline CDR1 and CDR2: MNHNS and SASEGT. The CDR3 loop spans 14 amino acids. CDR3 sequence reads: CASISYGGLYEQYF. The CDR3 DNA is TGTGCCAGCATTTCCTACGGGGGTCTCTACGAGCAGTACTTC.